This entry is about one TCR beta chain. Its antigen is currently unknown. This record belongs to a study of long-term antiretroviral therapy in people with HIV. Study-level points and caveats: Dominating the repertoire at all time points were the clones that expanded before ART.

PBMC samples from each donor numbered at least one pre-ART and at least two post-ART. Samples held roughly 0.95-11 million cryopreserved PBMC, and DNA extraction followed. Survey level was the resolution at which the v3.0 immunoSEQ assay ran. The protocol was immunoSEQ multiplex PCR, while the TCRdb copy is restricted to in-frame clones and leaves out a portion. The table lists under 45,000 clones, around 86% of them singletons. This clonotype was obtained from a man aged 18 to 29 with HIV. The source was unsorted PBMCs, collected 1 year after starting antiretroviral therapy.

CDR3 sequence: CASSFRTSGATQYF. The CDR3 region has the DNA TGTGCCAGCAGCTTCAGGACTAGCGGGGCTACGCAGTATTTT. V usage is TRBV7-3 and J usage is TRBJ2-3; 12 bases line up with TRBD2. From germline, CDR1 is SGHTA and CDR2 FQGTGA. The CDR3 has 14 amino acids. Trimming at V came to 3 bases and at J to 8 bases, leaving 3 bases not matched to a gene.